The TCR beta chain under discussion was sequenced for a study of CD8 T cells in ankylosing spondylitis. With respect to this clonotype: The antigen remains undetermined.

Germline V lookup: CDR1 DFQATT, CDR2 SNEGSKA (reference sequence). CDR3 length: 11 amino acids. Trimming stripped 5 bases from V and 3 bases from J, with 6 bases between. TCRdb re-called the 5' RACE reads with MiXCR, one entry per CDR3 protein. Of approximately 110,000 distinct CDR3 sequences detected, about 25% appear once; the ten largest clones hold 12%. General study points: Disease-linked clones bore a CD8+ phenotype, appearing relatively rarely in peripheral blood. Researchers reportedly found disease-linked clones significantly enriched in matched ankylosing spondylitis synovial fluid.

The V call is TRBV20-1, the J call TRBJ2-3; D remains unclear. The TCR was taken from a male donor with ankylosing spondylitis. The sample taken for sequencing was synovial fluid, either unsorted or a sorted T cell fraction (not recorded which). The CDR3 DNA reads as TGCAGTGCTGGACCTACAGATACGCAGTATTTT. The encoded protein is CSAGPTDTQYF.